This is a list of T cell receptor beta chains from one sample in a study of cytomegalovirus exposure and HLA in healthy donors. Repertoires were generated with immunoSEQ multiplex PCR, while TCRdb's copy carries only in-frame clones and drops some. The table has about 50,000 clones, around 82% seen once. The sequenced sample consisted of PBMCs. Source of these receptors: a young man in good health and CMV-seropositive. Each CDR3 is given with its conserved first and last residue. The D gene is left open where the match is weak. Clone size is given for some rows only: seen once, a few or many times, or a class if the clone is expanded.

TRBV5-6,.,TRBD1,TRBJ1-2,CASSFLDRGNYGYTF,TGTGCCAGCAGCTTCCTCGACAGGGGGAACTATGGCTACACCTTC
TRBV27,.,TRBD1,TRBJ1-5,CASSPQGVGGQPQHF,TGTGCCAGCAGTCCTCAGGGGGTAGGGGGACAGCCCCAGCATTTT
TRBV27,.,.,TRBJ2-1,CASSLRTSSSYNEQFF,TGTGCCAGCAGTTTGAGGACATCGAGCTCCTACAATGAGCAGTTCTTC
TRBV6-6,.,.,TRBJ1-1,CASTQVGRNTEAFF,TGTGCCAGCACCCAGGTGGGGAGGAACACTGAAGCTTTCTTT
TRBV5-5,.,.,TRBJ1-1,CASSFHLREAFF,TGTGCCAGCAGCTTTCATTTGAGGGAGGCTTTCTTT
TRBV19,.,.,TRBJ1-5,CASSIQNSNQPQHF,TGTGCCAGTAGTATACAGAATAGCAATCAGCCCCAGCATTTT
TRBV7-6,once,TRBD1,TRBJ2-7,CASSLGPPTGGYEQYF,TGTGCCAGCAGCTTGGGCCCCCCGACAGGGGGCTACGAGCAGTACTTC
TRBV6-5,.,TRBD2,TRBJ2-3,CASSYSGGDTDTQYF,TGTGCCAGCAGTTACAGCGGGGGGGACACAGATACGCAGTATTTT
TRBV6-5,few,TRBD1,TRBJ1-3,CASRTGQAGNTIYF,TGTGCCAGCAGAACGGGACAGGCGGGAAACACCATATATTTT
TRBV7-8,.,TRBD1,TRBJ2-7,CASSLRQGRYEQYF,TGTGCCAGCAGCTTAAGACAGGGTCGCTACGAGCAGTACTTC
TRBV7-9,.,TRBD2,TRBJ2-3,CASSLRRSSGGTDTQYF,TGTGCCAGCAGCTTAAGGCGGTCTAGCGGGGGCACAGATACGCAGTATTTT
TRBV11-2,.,.,TRBJ2-5,CASSSGRSQETQYF,TGTGCCAGCAGTTCCGGTCGGAGCCAAGAGACCCAGTACTTC
TRBV30,.,.,TRBJ1-1,CAWGGWGGDRTEAFF,TGTGCCTGGGGGGGCTGGGGGGGCGATCGCACTGAAGCTTTCTTT
TRBV7-9,.,.,TRBJ2-1,CASSAFGDSSYNEQFF,TGTGCCAGCAGCGCGTTTGGGGACTCCAGCTACAATGAGCAGTTCTTC
TRBV28,.,TRBD2,TRBJ2-7,CASTTRGGEQYF,TGTGCCAGCACTACTCGGGGGGGCGAGCAGTACTTC
TRBV18,.,.,TRBJ2-1,CASSLRGGVSYNEQFF,TGTGCCAGCTCACTTCGGGGCGGGGTTTCCTACAATGAGCAGTTCTTC
TRBV5-6,.,TRBD1,TRBJ2-7,CASSPTGSGRYEQYF,TGTGCCAGCAGCCCGACAGGGTCCGGCAGGTACGAGCAGTACTTC
TRBV30,once,TRBD2,TRBJ2-5,CAWSALAGGIAQYF,TGTGCCTGGAGCGCGCTAGCGGGGGGGATCGCCCAGTACTTC
TRBV28,.,.,TRBJ1-5,CASRISGGGSQPQHF,TGTGCCAGCAGAATCTCTGGGGGGGGGAGTCAGCCCCAGCATTTT
TRBV7-9,.,TRBD1,TRBJ2-7,CASNRGISYEQYF,TGTGCCAGCAACAGGGGGATTTCCTACGAGCAGTACTTC
TRBV14,.,.,TRBJ1-6,CASSQDLMAGSPLHF,TGTGCCAGCAGCCAAGATCTCATGGCGGGTTCACCCCTCCACTTT
TRBV4-1,.,.,TRBJ2-2,CASRPEGGPNGELFF,TGCGCCAGCCGACCGGAGGGGGGGCCGAACGGGGAGCTGTTTTTT
TRBV7-8,.,TRBD1,TRBJ1-2,CASSSDRVTGYGYTF,TGTGCCAGCAGCTCAGACAGGGTTACGGGCTATGGCTACACCTTC
TRBV2,few,TRBD1,TRBJ2-1,CASIGSGTAYNEQFF,TGTGCCAGCATCGGCTCCGGGACAGCATACAATGAGCAGTTCTTC
TRBV9,.,TRBD2,TRBJ2-1,CASSVELERGGRNEQFF,TGTGCCAGCAGCGTAGAATTAGAGCGGGGGGGCCGGAATGAGCAGTTCTTC
TRBV5-1,.,TRBD1,TRBJ2-7,CASSLGWTGPYEQYF,TGCGCCAGCAGCCTGGGCTGGACAGGCCCTTACGAGCAGTACTTC
TRBV29-1,.,.,TRBJ2-1,CSAALPGISYNEQFF,TGCAGCGCAGCTCTTCCGGGGATCTCCTACAATGAGCAGTTCTTC
TRBV10-3,.,.,TRBJ1-6,CAISEKQGSFNSPLHF,TGTGCCATCAGTGAGAAACAGGGTTCGTTTAATTCACCCCTCCACTTT
TRBV9,.,.,TRBJ1-1,CASTGGVGTEAFF,TGTGCCAGCACCGGGGGGGTCGGCACTGAAGCTTTCTTT
TRBV2,.,.,TRBJ1-1,CASSEALGGNTEAFF,TGTGCCAGCAGTGAAGCGTTAGGGGGTAACACTGAAGCTTTCTTT
TRBV7-9,.,.,TRBJ2-7,CASSLLDTYEQYF,TGTGCCAGCAGCTTACTGGACACCTACGAGCAGTACTTC
TRBV7-9,.,TRBD2,TRBJ2-7,CASSSHGTSGSYEQYF,TGTGCCAGCAGCTCCCACGGGACTAGCGGCTCCTACGAGCAGTACTTC
TRBV4-1,.,.,TRBJ2-7,CASSHNSYEQYF,TGCGCCAGCAGCCATAACAGCTACGAGCAGTACTTC
TRBV5-4,once,.,TRBJ1-3,CASSPGGTGNTIYF,TGTGCCAGCAGCCCGGGGGGAACTGGAAACACCATATATTTT
TRBV6-1,.,TRBD1,TRBJ1-2,CASSSIRGLNYGYTF,TGTGCCAGCAGTTCTATCAGGGGGTTAAACTATGGCTACACCTTC
TRBV6-6,.,TRBD1,TRBJ1-2,CASSYGQGGISYTF,TGTGCCAGCAGTTACGGGCAGGGGGGTATAAGCTACACCTTC
TRBV7-2,.,TRBD2,TRBJ2-1,CASSLVEFRLAGTNEQFF,TGTGCCAGCAGCTTAGTTGAGTTTAGGCTAGCGGGAACCAATGAGCAGTTCTTC
TRBV9,.,TRBD1,TRBJ1-2,CASSVGGTGGFYGYTF,TGTGCCAGCAGCGTAGGAGGGACAGGGGGCTTCTATGGCTACACCTTC
TRBV2,.,.,TRBJ1-4,CASKMDGTTNEKLFF,TGTGCCAGCAAAATGGACGGGACAACTAATGAAAAACTGTTTTTT
TRBV7-9,.,TRBD1,TRBJ1-1,CASSSPGTGGNTEAFF,TGTGCCAGCAGCTCTCCCGGGACAGGGGGGAACACTGAAGCTTTCTTT
TRBV6-1,few,.,TRBJ1-1,CASTLLNTEAFF,TGTGCCAGCACCCTATTGAACACTGAAGCTTTCTTT
TRBV6-1,.,.,TRBJ2-7,CASSEAADRSYEQYF,TGTGCCAGCAGTGAAGCAGCGGACCGTTCCTACGAGCAGTACTTC
TRBV19,.,.,TRBJ1-4,CASEDGGVGEKLFF,TGTGCCAGTGAGGATGGTGGAGTGGGTGAAAAACTGTTTTTT
TRBV4-2,.,TRBD1,TRBJ1-2,CASSQGGTGANYGYTF,TGTGCCAGCAGCCAAGGGGGGACAGGGGCGAACTATGGCTACACCTTC
TRBV7-6,.,TRBD2,TRBJ2-3,CASGGTSGHTDTQYF,TGTGCCAGCGGGGGTACTAGCGGGCACACAGATACGCAGTATTTT
TRBV5-4,.,TRBD2,TRBJ2-5,CASSGGLAGREETQYF,TGTGCCAGCAGCGGGGGACTAGCGGGGAGAGAAGAGACCCAGTACTTC
TRBV7-8,.,TRBD2,TRBJ2-4,CASSPTGGGAKNIQYF,TGTGCCAGCAGCCCAACGGGGGGTGGGGCCAAAAACATTCAGTACTTC
TRBV6-5,.,TRBD1,TRBJ2-7,CASSYSGQGGVGEQYF,TGTGCCAGCAGTTACTCAGGACAGGGTGGGGTAGGGGAGCAGTACTTC
TRBV5-1,.,.,TRBJ1-1,CASSLERGGNTEAFF,TGCGCCAGCAGCTTGGAACGGGGAGGGAACACTGAAGCTTTCTTT
TRBV29-1,.,.,TRBJ1-1,CSVEGVGGTEAFF,TGCAGCGTTGAAGGTGTAGGGGGCACTGAAGCTTTCTTT
TRBV29-1,.,TRBD2,TRBJ2-5,CSVFSGEETQYF,TGCAGCGTATTTAGCGGGGAAGAGACCCAGTACTTC
TRBV2,.,.,TRBJ1-1,CASSLMGANTEAFF,TGTGCCAGCAGTCTAATGGGGGCCAACACTGAAGCTTTCTTT
TRBV7-3,.,TRBD1,TRBJ2-7,CASSPRTGPSYEQYF,TGTGCCAGCAGCCCCCGGACAGGGCCCAGCTACGAGCAGTACTTC
TRBV29-1,.,TRBD1,TRBJ2-7,CSVGGLNEQYF,TGCAGCGTAGGGGGCTTGAACGAGCAGTACTTC